This TCR beta chain stems from a study of beta chain features in type 1 diabetes. Germline lookup yields CDR1 LNHDA and CDR2 SQIVND (reference sequence). The CDR3 totals 12 residues. Between the trimmed V and J ends, which lost 9 bases and 1 base, there was a span of 9 bases. Reverse transcription of all isolated RNA meant that expressed TCRB transcripts were sequenced. Libraries were prepared by immunoSEQ multiplex PCR; TCRdb keeps only in-frame clonotypes and omits some of them. Of 200,000 to 250,000 clones listed, approximately 10% are singletons. Sequencing was carried out using central memory CD4+ T cells from blood. The TCR originated in a man between 18 and 29 years old in good health. The rearrangement uses TRBV19 and TRBJ1-1; D not certain. The DNA for the CDR3 is TGTGCCAGCAGACTAGGGAACACTGAAGCTTTCTTT. As protein: CASRLGNTEAFF.